This T cell receptor (beta chain) was sequenced for a study of cytomegalovirus exposure and HLA in healthy donors. Study-wide findings and caveats: Productive status was seen about 90% or about 30% of the time for most TCR beta V segments in an earlier analysis.

With respect to this clone: Its antigen remains unidentified.

The J segment lost 3 bases and the V segment lost 4 bases, leaving 9 bases of the junction unmatched. This CDR3 spans 16 amino acids. Germline CDR1 is SGDLS and CDR2 is YYNGEE. PCR amplification relied on 60 Vbeta primers (plus 13 Jbeta primers). Profiling relied on immunoSEQ multiplex PCR, and the TCRdb table lists in-frame clones only, not all of them. The table records roughly 130,000 clones, around 8.5% of them present only once. Specimen: PBMCs. The chain is built from TRBV9 and TRBJ2-1, with TRBD1 matching over 8 bases. The clonotype comes from a man aged 35 to 55 in good health and CMV-seronegative. This chain's CDR3 is CASSMGQASFYNEQFF. DNA of the CDR3: TGTGCCAGCAGCATGGGACAGGCGAGTTTCTACAATGAGCAGTTCTTC.